This TCR beta chain was retrieved from a study of blood T cell repertoires in COVID-19. For the study at large: Spain, Italy and the United States supplied samples that represented acute and convalescent COVID-19. The cDNA or gDNA used as material had been derived from T cells, B-cell-depleted T cells, or PBMCs.

J was trimmed by 4 bases and V by 4 bases; bases with no gene match: 7. The germline V gene has CDR1 SQVTM and CDR2 ANQGSEA. This CDR3 spans 14 amino acids. Some clones are missing from TCRdb's copy, which holds only in-frame ones; the method was immunoSEQ multiplex PCR. The table records 110,000 to 150,000 clones, about 87% of them present only once. The chain has TRBV29-1 and TRBJ2-5; 9 positions match TRBD1. The sample taken for sequencing was peripheral blood. The source is a woman in her forties or fifties with acute or convalescent COVID-19. CDR3 loop: CSVVVQGAGETQYF. In DNA form, the CDR3 reads TGCAGCGTTGTAGTACAGGGGGCAGGAGAGACCCAGTACTTC.